This TCR beta chain appears in the sequencing data of a study of blood T cell repertoires in COVID-19. As for the study in general: Acute and convalescent COVID-19 samples came from the United States, Italy and Spain. T cells, B-cell-depleted T cells, or PBMCs provided the cDNA or gDNA that served as material.

V lost 1 base and J lost 2; bases outside the gene matches: 4. This CDR3 comprises 16 residues. Germline V gene data show CDR1 as MNHNS and CDR2 as SASEGT. Original data processing: Estimation of nucleated cell counts was performed using reference gene primer amplification. TCRdb keeps only in-frame clones here, not all; method: immunoSEQ multiplex PCR. For V, J and clone size, that table is used; D and trimming come from the DNA. The table includes about 330,000 clones, roughly 86% detected once. This TCR came from a woman aged 45-60 years with acute or convalescent COVID-19. Sequences were obtained from peripheral blood. The chain uses TRBV6-1 and TRBJ2-1, with 8 positions matching TRBD2. CDR3 nucleotides: TGTGCCAGCAGTGAAGTTGGCGGGGGGACCTACAATGAGCAGTTCTTC. Its translation: CASSEVGGGTYNEQFF.